The following is a T cell receptor beta chain sequence with its context. Clones were sequenced by immunoSEQ multiplex PCR, and TCRdb holds only the in-frame ones, with some missing. The repertoire has around 140,000 clones, roughly 90% of them found once; the top ten carry less than 4.5%. Seattle researchers signed up patients amid active infection and tracked them longitudinally. This sample was taken from a study of blood T cell repertoires in COVID-19. The wider study: PBMCs, B-cell-depleted T cells, or T cells provided the cDNA or gDNA that made up the material.

CDR1 is SGHRS, CDR2 YFSETQ, per germline. The CDR3 has 14 residues. The ends were cut back, 4 bases at V and 3 bases at J, with 11 bases in the middle. The TCR originated in a man in his 60s with COVID-19, enrolled during active disease. The chain couples TRBV5-1 to TRBJ1-3, with D possibly TRBD1 on 6 matching bases. Material for sequencing was peripheral blood. The CDR3 spells CASSIQGLGNTIYF. The DNA of the CDR3 is TGCGCCAGCAGCATTCAGGGGCTTGGAAACACCATATATTTT.